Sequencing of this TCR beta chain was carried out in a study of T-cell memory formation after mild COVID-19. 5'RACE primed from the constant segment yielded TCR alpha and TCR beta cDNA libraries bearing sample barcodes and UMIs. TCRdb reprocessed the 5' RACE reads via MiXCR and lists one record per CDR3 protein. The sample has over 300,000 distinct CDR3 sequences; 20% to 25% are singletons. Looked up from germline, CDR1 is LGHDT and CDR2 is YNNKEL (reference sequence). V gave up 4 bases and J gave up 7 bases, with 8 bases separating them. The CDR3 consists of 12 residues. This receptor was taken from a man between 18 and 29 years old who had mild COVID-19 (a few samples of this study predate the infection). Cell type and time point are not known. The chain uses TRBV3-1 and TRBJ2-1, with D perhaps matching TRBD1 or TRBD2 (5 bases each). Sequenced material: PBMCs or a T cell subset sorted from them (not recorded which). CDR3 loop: CASSRDGNEQFF. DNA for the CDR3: TGTGCCAGCAGCCGGGACGGGAATGAGCAGTTCTTC.